This passage covers 23 T cell receptor beta chains from one sample sequenced in a study of T cell responses to AZD1222 COVID-19 vaccine. Method: immunoSEQ multiplex PCR; TCRdb's copy keeps in-frame clones and lacks some. Of 80,000 or so clones in the sample, just over 90% were seen once. The sample here was peripheral blood, taken 28 days after the second AZD1222 dose. The source is an adult who received the AZD1222 COVID-19 vaccine.

This chain uses TRBV20-1 with TRBJ1-1; possible D gene TRBD1, 6 bases. V gave up 3 bases and J gave up 6 bases, with 17 bases separating them. This CDR3 region has 14 residues. The germline CDR1 and CDR2 sequences are DFQATT and SNEGSKA (reference sequence). The DNA for the CDR3 is TGCAGTGCTAGTAGAGGGGGTCTGGTCCCTGAAGCTTTCTTT. Translated, it gives CSASRGGLVPEAFF.

This chain uses TRBV5-4 with TRBJ1-2, with 9 positions matching TRBD1. This CDR3 has 15 amino acids. Trimming cost V 4 bases and J 5 bases; bases outside gene matches: 9. The germline V gene encodes CDR1 SGHNT and CDR2 YYREEE (reference sequence). CDR3 in DNA: TGTGCCAGCAGCCACAGGGACAGGGAAGGATATGGCTACACCTTC. Its translation: CASSHRDREGYGYTF.

This chain connects TRBV6-2 or TRBV6-3 to TRBJ1-4; D possibly corresponds to TRBD1 (5 bases). This CDR3 comprises 13 residues. Between the trimmed V and J ends, which lost 6 bases and 9 bases, there was a span of 14 bases. The V gene's germline CDR1 is MNHEY and CDR2 SVGEGT. The CDR3 DNA reads as TGTGCCAGCAGCCAAAGACGGGGCCAAAAACTGTTTTTT. Its protein product is CASSQRRGQKLFF.

The chain uses TRBV7-3 and TRBJ2-3; 8 bases align to TRBD2. Germline V gene data show CDR1 as SGHTA and CDR2 as FQGTGA. V dropped 5 bases and J dropped 4; count of bases not matched to a gene: 8. This CDR3 spans 15 amino acids. The CDR3 DNA is TGTGCCAGCAGCCCCTCCGGGAGGGGTGCAGATACGCAGTATTTT. Encoded protein: CASSPSGRGADTQYF. The full variable domain, in which reference TRBV7-3 and TRBJ2-3 provide the parts outside the CDR3, is GAGVSQTPSNKVTEKGKYVELRCDPISGHTALYWYRQSLGQGPEFLIYFQGTGAADDSGLPNDRFFAVRPEGSVSTLKIQRTERGDSAVYLCASSPSGRGADTQYFGPGTRLTVL.

This chain connects TRBV10-3 to TRBJ2-7; TRBD2 aligns across 9 bases. The CDR3 runs to 22 residues. The germline CDR1 and CDR2 sequences are ENHRY and SYGVKD. V shed 2 bases and J 0 bases; nucleotides not matched to a gene: 23. DNA of the CDR3: TGTGCCATCAGTGAGACCGATAGCGGTCCAGCGGGAGGAACCGTTTACTCCTACGAGCAGTACTTC. Its protein is CAISETDSGPAGGTVYSYEQYF.

The gene calls are TRBV7-9 and TRBJ1-2; D is ambiguous. Germline CDR1 is SEHNR and CDR2 is FQNEAQ (reference sequence). V lost 1 base to trimming and J lost 7 bases, with 4 bases between them. The CDR3 runs to 11 residues. CDR3 sequence (DNA): TGTGCCAGCAGCTTAGACCGTGGCTACACCTTC. As protein: CASSLDRGYTF.

This clone was counted once. This chain connects TRBV19 to TRBJ1-2, with TRBD1 as a possible D gene (6 bases). Per the germline V gene, CDR1 is LNHDA and CDR2 is SQIVND (reference sequence). The ends were cut back, 5 bases at V and 4 bases at J, with 17 bases in the middle. The CDR3 totals 15 residues. The DNA of the CDR3 is TGTGCCAGTAGTTTTCGACGGACAGACCCCTATGGCTACACCTTC. It specifies CASSFRRTDPYGYTF.

This chain links TRBV7-2 with TRBJ2-7; no reliable D call. CDR1 and CDR2 from the germline V gene are SGHTA and FQGNSA. The V and J ends lost 2 bases and 0 bases respectively, with 8 bases between them. The CDR3 sequence is 14 residues long. CDR3 amino acids: CASSLLPSSYEQYF. CDR3 sequence (DNA): TGTGCCAGCAGCTTATTACCGTCCTCCTACGAGCAGTACTTC.

V and J are TRBV5-8 and TRBJ1-6; D not resolved. Germline V gene data show CDR1 as SGHTS and CDR2 as YDEGEE. The CDR3 is 14 amino acids. The V gene lost 0 bases and the J gene lost 10 bases, with 11 bases spanning the gap. The CDR3 DNA reads TGTGCCAGCAGCTTGGGAAAGGGTGTCTCACCCCTCCACTTT. Translation gives CASSLGKGVSPLHF.

CDR3 protein: CASSGTSSGRDNEQFF. In DNA, the CDR3 is TGTGCCAGCAGCGGCACCTCTAGCGGGAGGGACAATGAGCAGTTCTTC. The V call is TRBV3-1 (or the pseudogene TRBV3-2), the J call TRBJ2-1, with 12 positions matching TRBD2. V lost 5 bases, J lost 5 bases, and 7 bases stayed unmatched. From germline, CDR1 is LGHDT and CDR2 YNNKEL (reference sequence). This CDR3 contains 16 residues.

This clone was counted a few times. Written as DNA, the CDR3 is TGTGCCAGCAGAAGGGGTGGGGTGGCCGGGGAGCTGTTTTTT. Translated, it gives CASRRGGVAGELFF. The chain recombines TRBV2 with TRBJ2-2, with D perhaps matching TRBD1 (5 bases). Trimming removed 6 bases at V and 6 bases at J, with 14 bases between. Germline loops: CDR1 SNHLY, CDR2 FYNNEI. The CDR3 contains 14 residues. The full variable domain, its missing parts supplied by reference TRBV2 and TRBJ2-2, is EPEVTQTPSHQVTQMGQEVILRCVPISNHLYFYWYRQILGQKVEFLVSFYNNEISEKSEIFDDQFSVERPDGSNFTLKIRSTKLEDSAMYFCASRRGGVAGELFFGEGSRLTVL.

The V and J genes are TRBV7-9 and TRBJ2-7, with D perhaps TRBD1 (5 bases). The CDR3 is 16 residues long. The germline V and J ends were trimmed by 6 bases and 1 base, with 19 bases remaining between them. Germline loops: CDR1 SEHNR, CDR2 FQNEAQ (reference sequence). CDR3 coding DNA: TGTGCCAGCAGTGAAGATGGGAAGGGGCCGTCCTACGAGCAGTACTTC. The encoded protein is CASSEDGKGPSYEQYF.

This clone was seen only a few times. This chain uses TRBV12-3 or TRBV12-4 with TRBJ1-1, with D possibly TRBD1 on 5 matching bases. Trimming pared 6 bases from V and 1 base from J, leaving 9 bases between. The CDR3 has 13 amino acids. The CDR3 protein is CASRGTWNTEAFF. The CDR3 DNA is TGTGCCAGCAGAGGGACGTGGAACACTGAAGCTTTCTTT.

This chain links TRBV12-3 or TRBV12-4 with TRBJ2-3; D is ambiguous. Trimming took 5 bases from V and 1 from J, leaving 4 bases between them. CDR3 length equals 12 residues. This CDR3 is CASSHRTDTQYF. DNA for the CDR3: TGTGCCAGCAGTCATCGCACAGATACGCAGTATTTT.

This sequence joins TRBV2 and TRBJ1-2, with a possible D match to TRBD1 (6 bases). CDR1 SNHLY and CDR2 FYNNEI come from the germline V gene. Trimming stripped 3 bases from V and 8 bases from J, with 13 bases between. The length of the CDR3 is 13 residues. DNA of the CDR3: TGTGCCAGCAGTGACCAGGGGACGGACGGCTACACCTTC. This encodes CASSDQGTDGYTF.

This chain links TRBV7-4 with TRBJ1-6; possible D gene TRBD1, 5 bases. The CDR3 extends over 17 amino acids. Trimming stripped 2 bases from V and 3 bases from J, with 14 bases between. CDR1 SGHVT and CDR2 SQSDAQ come from the germline V gene. As DNA, the CDR3 is TGTGCCAGCAGCTTAAAAAGGGGAGGATGCTATAATTCACCCCTCCACTTT. Translated, it gives CASSLKRGGCYNSPLHF.

The chain recombines TRBV5-1 with TRBJ2-3, with 7 nucleotides matching TRBD1. V was clipped by 4 bases and J by 1 base; unmatched bases: 6. The CDR3 is 15 residues long. Germline V gene data show CDR1 as SGHRS and CDR2 as YFSETQ. The CDR3, as DNA: TGCGCCAGCAGCATAGGACAGGCCCGCACAGATACGCAGTATTTT. It codes for CASSIGQARTDTQYF.

The chain recombines TRBV14 with TRBJ2-7, with D unclear. The germline gives CDR1 SGHDN, CDR2 FVKESK. This CDR3 contains 13 residues. V was trimmed by 0 bases and J by 1 base, leaving 4 bases between them. DNA for the CDR3: TGTGCCAGCAGCCAAGATCGGTCCTACGAGCAGTACTTC. This encodes CASSQDRSYEQYF. The entire variable domain, with the rest obtained from reference TRBV14 and TRBJ2-7, is as follows: EAGVTQFPSHSVIEKGQTVTLRCDPISGHDNLYWYRRVMGKEIKFLLHFVKESKQDESGMPNNRFLAERTGGTYSTLKVQPAELEDSGVYFCASSQDRSYEQYFGPGTRLTVT.

V gene TRBV12-3 or TRBV12-4 combines with J gene TRBJ1-1; unclear D gene. V gave up 7 bases and J gave up 4 bases, with 13 bases separating them. The CDR3 extends over 13 amino acids. The DNA for the CDR3 is TGTGCCAGCAATGCCCGGGGTTCCACTGAAGCTTTCTTT. Its protein is CASNARGSTEAFF.

J is TRBJ2-2 and V is TRBV6-5; TRBD1 aligns across 8 bases. V trimming: 0 bases; J trimming: 2 bases; junction bases outside the gene matches: 2. This CDR3 region has 16 residues. Germline V gene lookup returns CDR1 MNHEY and CDR2 SVGAGI. CDR3 loop: CASSYSPGGNTGELFF. CDR3 DNA sequence: TGTGCCAGCAGTTACTCTCCAGGGGGCAACACCGGGGAGCTGTTTTTT.

V gene TRBV2 combines with J gene TRBJ1-1; D might be TRBD1 (5 bases). Germline CDR1 SNHLY, CDR2 FYNNEI. V lost 7 bases and J lost 2, with 11 bases in between. The CDR3 runs 13 residues. The CDR3 coding sequence is TGTGCCAGCAATAGACAGTTCAACACTGAAGCTTTCTTT. This sequence encodes CASNRQFNTEAFF.

This sequence joins TRBV27 and TRBJ2-1, with 10 bases lining up with TRBD2. The CDR3 is made up of 18 amino acids. The V gene's germline CDR1 is MNHEY and CDR2 SMNVEV (reference sequence). V was pared by 4 bases and J by 0 bases, with 9 bases of the junction left unmatched. CDR3 DNA: TGTGCCAGCAGTTCCCCGGGACTAGCGCGGAGCTCCTACAATGAGCAGTTCTTC. Translation gives CASSSPGLARSSYNEQFF.

The chain couples TRBV5-1 to TRBJ1-3; D ambiguous. Trimming took off 1 base at V and 4 bases at J, with 6 bases between the two ends. Germline V gene data show CDR1 as SGHRS and CDR2 as YFSETQ. The CDR3 totals 13 residues. The CDR3 reads CASSLIRGNTIYF. The CDR3 DNA reads TGCGCCAGCAGCTTGATCAGGGGAAACACCATATATTTT.